This T cell receptor (beta chain) appears in the sequencing data of a study of blood T cell repertoires in COVID-19 (dated by TCRdb to 2020 to 2021). Notes on the research overall: Samples from collaborators originated in the United States, Italy and Spain and spanned both the acute and convalescent phases of COVID-19. The samples were drawn from two sources: the first 160 participants of the ongoing ImmuneRACE study, and over 950 subjects contributed by 6 global collaborators. Deeply sampled blood TCRbeta repertoires from subjects exposed to, actively infected with, or recovered from COVID-19 were included in the dataset. The prospective study material was composed of cDNA or gDNA derived from T cells, B-cell-depleted T cells, or PBMCs. The repertoires were made available in a free public database intended to serve as a resource for research on the immune response to SARS-CoV-2. Nearly every sample came with metadata listing a de-identified subject ID, COVID-19 status, age in years and sex. Where HLA class I and class II types were available, the types were taken from metadata supplied by the sample provider, not from assay-based typing. The investigation overall reported the following: The quantity of clinical and demographic metadata differed by source and by participant and was supplied without curation.

For this clone: The antigen this receptor binds is unknown. One base away there is no much larger clone; base qualities are not given.

Samples from volunteer blood donors who had recovered from COVID-19 were contributed by a second Seattle source. The collaborating institutions used their own protocols to collect whole blood in K2EDTA tubes. For TCRbeta analysis, collaborators shipped samples as frozen whole blood, isolated PBMCs, or DNA extracted from either of those sample types. The immunoSEQ Assay, a bias-controlled multiplex PCR, was used to amplify TCRbeta CDR3 regions from genomic DNA. Per the authors' processing: Nucleated cell counts per sample were estimated from amplification of reference gene primers within the assay. To quantify the absolute abundance of each unique TCRbeta CDR3 rearrangement, sequence reads were collapsed and filtered. For each sample, productive Simpson clonality was calculated as the square root of Simpson's diversity index over productive rearrangements. TCRdb limited this immuneACCESS table to in-frame rearrangements with V and J called. A share of clones is missing; checked studies link under half to unresolved V genes, and the rest is unexplained. D and trimming were read from the DNA, whereas the V and J calls and clone size are those reported in that table. Here the sample has 200,000 to 250,000 clones; 84% occur a single time. 5.1% of the sample belongs to the ten largest clones.

Measured from the cysteine to the phenylalanine, the CDR3 is 16 residues long. The kept DNA is CDR3 alone, 48 bases in frame from the first base. In the germline V gene, CDR1 corresponds to ENHRY and CDR2 to SYGVKD. V is pruned by 2 bases and J by 6 bases, leaving 5 bases of the junction without a gene match. The specimen was peripheral blood. The chain uses TRBV10-3 and TRBJ2-2; 11 nucleotides in the junction match TRBD1. This receptor was obtained from a woman aged 60-70 years who had recovered from COVID-19. The base sequence is TGTGCCATCAGTGAGAGGGACAGGGGGGATTCCGGGGAGCTGTTTTTT. Its translation is CAISERDRGDSGELFF.